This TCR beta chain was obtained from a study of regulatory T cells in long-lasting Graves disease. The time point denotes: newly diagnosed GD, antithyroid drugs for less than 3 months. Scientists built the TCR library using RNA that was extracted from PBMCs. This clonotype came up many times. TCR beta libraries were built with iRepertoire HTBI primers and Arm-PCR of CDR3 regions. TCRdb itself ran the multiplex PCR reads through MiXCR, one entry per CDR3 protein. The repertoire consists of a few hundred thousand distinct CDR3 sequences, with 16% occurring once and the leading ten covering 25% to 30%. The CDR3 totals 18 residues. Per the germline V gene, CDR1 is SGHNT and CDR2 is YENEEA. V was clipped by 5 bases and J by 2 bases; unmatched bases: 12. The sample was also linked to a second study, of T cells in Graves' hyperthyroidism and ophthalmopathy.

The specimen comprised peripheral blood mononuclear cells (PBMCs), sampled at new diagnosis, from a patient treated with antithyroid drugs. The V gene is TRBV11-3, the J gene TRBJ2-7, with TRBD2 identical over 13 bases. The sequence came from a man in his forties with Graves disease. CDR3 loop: CASSPRGTSGEPTYEQYF. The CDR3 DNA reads TGTGCCAGCAGCCCGCGGGGGACTAGCGGGGAACCCACCTACGAGCAGTACTTC. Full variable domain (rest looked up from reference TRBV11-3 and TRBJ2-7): EAGVVQSPRYKIIEKKQPVAFWCNPISGHNTLYWYLQNLGQGPELLIRYENEEAVDDSQLPKDRFSAERLKGVDSTLKIQPAELGDSAVYLCASSPRGTSGEPTYEQYFGPGTRLTVT.